What follows are 13 T cell receptor beta chains derived from one specimen sequenced in a study of neoadjuvant anti-PD-1 for oral cavity cancer. Described time point: after neoadjuvant nivolumab, at surgical resection. The assay was immunoSEQ multiplex PCR, and TCRdb's table has in-frame clones only and misses some. The sample records 73,000 or so clones, more than 75% being singletons. The sample in question was PBMCs, obtained after nivolumab (anti-PD-1) treatment. The source of these receptors is a person aged 40 to 85 with oral cavity squamous cell carcinoma.

The genes are TRBV10-3 and TRBJ2-2, with D tentatively TRBD1 (6 bases). The CDR3 contains 14 residues. V shed 6 bases and J shed 2 bases, with 10 bases lying between them. The germline V gene encodes CDR1 ENHRY and CDR2 SYGVKD. The DNA for the CDR3 is TGTGCCATCAGCCTGGACAGCAACACCGGGGAGCTGTTTTTT. Its translation: CAISLDSNTGELFF.

The gene calls are TRBV27 and TRBJ1-5, with TRBD1 matching over 11 bases. V trimming: 5 bases; J trimming: 9 bases; junction bases outside the gene matches: 9. Per germline, CDR1 MNHEY and CDR2 SMNVEV (reference sequence). The CDR3 covers 15 residues. The CDR3 DNA reads as TGTGCCAGCAGTCTCGGGACAGGGGGTGATTGGCCCCAGCATTTT. It encodes CASSLGTGGDWPQHF.

The J gene is TRBJ1-1, the V gene TRBV7-9; possible D gene TRBD1, 6 bases. CDR1 is SEHNR, CDR2 FQNEAQ, per germline (reference sequence). This CDR3 is 13 amino acids long. Trimming left V 3 bases short and J 6 bases short, with 11 bases between. CDR3: CASSFLQGAEAFF. CDR3 coding DNA: TGTGCCAGCAGCTTCCTACAGGGCGCTGAAGCTTTCTTT.

The J gene is TRBJ2-2, the V gene TRBV15; TRBD2 might be the D (6 bases). Trimming stripped 3 bases from V and 4 bases from J, with 12 bases between. CDR1 is LNHNV and CDR2 is YYDKDF in the germline V gene (reference sequence). The CDR3 consists of 15 residues. The DNA for the CDR3 is TGTGCCACCAGCAGTGGAGCGGGTATCACCGGGGAGCTGTTTTTT. Its translation is CATSSGAGITGELFF. Using reference TRBV15 and TRBJ2-2 for the parts outside the CDR3, the full variable domain is DAMVIQNPRYQVTQFGKPVTLSCSQTLNHNVMYWYQQKSSQAPKLLFHYYDKDFNNEADTPDNFQSRRPNTSFCFLDIRSPGLGDTAMYLCATSSGAGITGELFFGEGSRLTVL.

This chain links TRBV7-9 with TRBJ2-2; D uncertain. The germline CDR1 and CDR2 sequences are SEHNR and FQNEAQ (reference sequence). Trimming left V 5 bases short and J 3 bases short, with 4 bases between. This CDR3 has 12 residues. The DNA of the CDR3 is TGTGCCAGCAGCCCAGACACCGGGGAGCTGTTTTTT. As protein: CASSPDTGELFF.

Concerning this clone itself: A junction boundary mismatches the germline segment, possibly from a read error. The J gene is TRBJ2-1, the V gene TRBV7-7, with 7 bases identical to TRBD2. The CDR3 totals 15 residues. Per the germline V gene, CDR1 is SSHAT and CDR2 is FNYEAQ (reference sequence). The CDR3 sequence: CASSLEAGNINEQFF. CDR3 sequence (DNA): TGTGCTAGCAGCTTGGAAGCGGGAAATATCAATGAGCAGTTCTTC.

This chain links TRBV18 with TRBJ1-4; maybe TRBD1 (6 bases). CDR1 KGHSH and CDR2 LQKENI come from the germline V gene. There are 15 residues in the CDR3. The V end was cut by 2 bases, the J end by 8 bases, with 15 bases between. The CDR3 nucleotides are TGTGCCAGCTCACCAACGTGGACAGATGTGGAAAAACTGTTTTTT. Amino acids: CASSPTWTDVEKLFF.

This sequence joins TRBV29-1 and TRBJ2-7, with D hard to call. CDR3 length equals 16 residues. CDR1 is SQVTM, CDR2 ANQGSEA, per germline. The V and J ends lost 5 bases and 2 bases respectively, with 22 bases between them. CDR3 amino acids: CSVKMREATDPYEQYF. The CDR3 DNA reads as TGCAGCGTTAAAATGAGAGAAGCCACTGACCCCTACGAGCAGTACTTC.

J is TRBJ2-1 and V is TRBV2; D may be TRBD1 (6 bases). Trimming left V 6 bases short and J 8 bases short, with 8 bases between. The V gene's germline CDR1 is SNHLY and CDR2 FYNNEI. This CDR3 has 11 amino acids. The DNA of the CDR3 is TGTGCCAGCAGACAGGGAGATGAGCAGTTCTTC. Its translation is CASRQGDEQFF. Together with reference TRBV2 and TRBJ2-1, the CDR3 gives the full variable domain: EPEVTQTPSHQVTQMGQEVILRCVPISNHLYFYWYRQILGQKVEFLVSFYNNEISEKSEIFDDQFSVERPDGSNFTLKIRSTKLEDSAMYFCASRQGDEQFFGPGTRLTVL.

The gene calls are TRBV19 and TRBJ1-5; D might be TRBD1 (5 bases). Between the trimmed V and J ends, which lost 3 bases and 9 bases, there was a span of 21 bases. Germline assignment: CDR1 LNHDA and CDR2 SQIVND (reference sequence). The CDR3 has 16 amino acids. The CDR3 bases are TGTGCCAGTAGTATGACCACAGGTACGGGGCCGGGGCCCCAGCATTTT. As protein: CASSMTTGTGPGPQHF.

The chain links TRBV29-1 to TRBJ2-1, with TRBD2 identical over 8 bases. CDR3 length: 13 residues. Trimming at V came to 7 bases and at J to 10 bases, leaving 12 bases not matched to a gene. The germline V gene encodes CDR1 SQVTM and CDR2 ANQGSEA. CDR3 nucleotides: TGCAGCGCTACTGCCCCGGGACTAGAGGAGCAGTTCTTC. The encoded protein is CSATAPGLEEQFF.

The rearrangement uses TRBV18 and TRBJ2-5; D not certain. The V gene's germline CDR1 is KGHSH and CDR2 LQKENI. V was shortened by 4 bases and J by 3 bases, with 15 bases between the two germline ends. There are 15 residues in the CDR3. CDR3 in DNA: TGTGCCAGCTCACTAGCTCGAGCCATGGAAGAGACCCAGTACTTC. Protein product: CASSLARAMEETQYF.

This clone was found a few times. The genes are TRBV7-2 and TRBJ1-1; D remains unclear. V dropped 5 bases and J dropped 3 bases, with 10 bases sitting between them. The germline gives CDR1 SGHTA, CDR2 FQGNSA. This CDR3 contains 13 residues. This CDR3 is CASSLQYYTEAFF. The DNA of the CDR3 is TGTGCCAGCAGCCTACAGTACTACACTGAAGCTTTCTTT.